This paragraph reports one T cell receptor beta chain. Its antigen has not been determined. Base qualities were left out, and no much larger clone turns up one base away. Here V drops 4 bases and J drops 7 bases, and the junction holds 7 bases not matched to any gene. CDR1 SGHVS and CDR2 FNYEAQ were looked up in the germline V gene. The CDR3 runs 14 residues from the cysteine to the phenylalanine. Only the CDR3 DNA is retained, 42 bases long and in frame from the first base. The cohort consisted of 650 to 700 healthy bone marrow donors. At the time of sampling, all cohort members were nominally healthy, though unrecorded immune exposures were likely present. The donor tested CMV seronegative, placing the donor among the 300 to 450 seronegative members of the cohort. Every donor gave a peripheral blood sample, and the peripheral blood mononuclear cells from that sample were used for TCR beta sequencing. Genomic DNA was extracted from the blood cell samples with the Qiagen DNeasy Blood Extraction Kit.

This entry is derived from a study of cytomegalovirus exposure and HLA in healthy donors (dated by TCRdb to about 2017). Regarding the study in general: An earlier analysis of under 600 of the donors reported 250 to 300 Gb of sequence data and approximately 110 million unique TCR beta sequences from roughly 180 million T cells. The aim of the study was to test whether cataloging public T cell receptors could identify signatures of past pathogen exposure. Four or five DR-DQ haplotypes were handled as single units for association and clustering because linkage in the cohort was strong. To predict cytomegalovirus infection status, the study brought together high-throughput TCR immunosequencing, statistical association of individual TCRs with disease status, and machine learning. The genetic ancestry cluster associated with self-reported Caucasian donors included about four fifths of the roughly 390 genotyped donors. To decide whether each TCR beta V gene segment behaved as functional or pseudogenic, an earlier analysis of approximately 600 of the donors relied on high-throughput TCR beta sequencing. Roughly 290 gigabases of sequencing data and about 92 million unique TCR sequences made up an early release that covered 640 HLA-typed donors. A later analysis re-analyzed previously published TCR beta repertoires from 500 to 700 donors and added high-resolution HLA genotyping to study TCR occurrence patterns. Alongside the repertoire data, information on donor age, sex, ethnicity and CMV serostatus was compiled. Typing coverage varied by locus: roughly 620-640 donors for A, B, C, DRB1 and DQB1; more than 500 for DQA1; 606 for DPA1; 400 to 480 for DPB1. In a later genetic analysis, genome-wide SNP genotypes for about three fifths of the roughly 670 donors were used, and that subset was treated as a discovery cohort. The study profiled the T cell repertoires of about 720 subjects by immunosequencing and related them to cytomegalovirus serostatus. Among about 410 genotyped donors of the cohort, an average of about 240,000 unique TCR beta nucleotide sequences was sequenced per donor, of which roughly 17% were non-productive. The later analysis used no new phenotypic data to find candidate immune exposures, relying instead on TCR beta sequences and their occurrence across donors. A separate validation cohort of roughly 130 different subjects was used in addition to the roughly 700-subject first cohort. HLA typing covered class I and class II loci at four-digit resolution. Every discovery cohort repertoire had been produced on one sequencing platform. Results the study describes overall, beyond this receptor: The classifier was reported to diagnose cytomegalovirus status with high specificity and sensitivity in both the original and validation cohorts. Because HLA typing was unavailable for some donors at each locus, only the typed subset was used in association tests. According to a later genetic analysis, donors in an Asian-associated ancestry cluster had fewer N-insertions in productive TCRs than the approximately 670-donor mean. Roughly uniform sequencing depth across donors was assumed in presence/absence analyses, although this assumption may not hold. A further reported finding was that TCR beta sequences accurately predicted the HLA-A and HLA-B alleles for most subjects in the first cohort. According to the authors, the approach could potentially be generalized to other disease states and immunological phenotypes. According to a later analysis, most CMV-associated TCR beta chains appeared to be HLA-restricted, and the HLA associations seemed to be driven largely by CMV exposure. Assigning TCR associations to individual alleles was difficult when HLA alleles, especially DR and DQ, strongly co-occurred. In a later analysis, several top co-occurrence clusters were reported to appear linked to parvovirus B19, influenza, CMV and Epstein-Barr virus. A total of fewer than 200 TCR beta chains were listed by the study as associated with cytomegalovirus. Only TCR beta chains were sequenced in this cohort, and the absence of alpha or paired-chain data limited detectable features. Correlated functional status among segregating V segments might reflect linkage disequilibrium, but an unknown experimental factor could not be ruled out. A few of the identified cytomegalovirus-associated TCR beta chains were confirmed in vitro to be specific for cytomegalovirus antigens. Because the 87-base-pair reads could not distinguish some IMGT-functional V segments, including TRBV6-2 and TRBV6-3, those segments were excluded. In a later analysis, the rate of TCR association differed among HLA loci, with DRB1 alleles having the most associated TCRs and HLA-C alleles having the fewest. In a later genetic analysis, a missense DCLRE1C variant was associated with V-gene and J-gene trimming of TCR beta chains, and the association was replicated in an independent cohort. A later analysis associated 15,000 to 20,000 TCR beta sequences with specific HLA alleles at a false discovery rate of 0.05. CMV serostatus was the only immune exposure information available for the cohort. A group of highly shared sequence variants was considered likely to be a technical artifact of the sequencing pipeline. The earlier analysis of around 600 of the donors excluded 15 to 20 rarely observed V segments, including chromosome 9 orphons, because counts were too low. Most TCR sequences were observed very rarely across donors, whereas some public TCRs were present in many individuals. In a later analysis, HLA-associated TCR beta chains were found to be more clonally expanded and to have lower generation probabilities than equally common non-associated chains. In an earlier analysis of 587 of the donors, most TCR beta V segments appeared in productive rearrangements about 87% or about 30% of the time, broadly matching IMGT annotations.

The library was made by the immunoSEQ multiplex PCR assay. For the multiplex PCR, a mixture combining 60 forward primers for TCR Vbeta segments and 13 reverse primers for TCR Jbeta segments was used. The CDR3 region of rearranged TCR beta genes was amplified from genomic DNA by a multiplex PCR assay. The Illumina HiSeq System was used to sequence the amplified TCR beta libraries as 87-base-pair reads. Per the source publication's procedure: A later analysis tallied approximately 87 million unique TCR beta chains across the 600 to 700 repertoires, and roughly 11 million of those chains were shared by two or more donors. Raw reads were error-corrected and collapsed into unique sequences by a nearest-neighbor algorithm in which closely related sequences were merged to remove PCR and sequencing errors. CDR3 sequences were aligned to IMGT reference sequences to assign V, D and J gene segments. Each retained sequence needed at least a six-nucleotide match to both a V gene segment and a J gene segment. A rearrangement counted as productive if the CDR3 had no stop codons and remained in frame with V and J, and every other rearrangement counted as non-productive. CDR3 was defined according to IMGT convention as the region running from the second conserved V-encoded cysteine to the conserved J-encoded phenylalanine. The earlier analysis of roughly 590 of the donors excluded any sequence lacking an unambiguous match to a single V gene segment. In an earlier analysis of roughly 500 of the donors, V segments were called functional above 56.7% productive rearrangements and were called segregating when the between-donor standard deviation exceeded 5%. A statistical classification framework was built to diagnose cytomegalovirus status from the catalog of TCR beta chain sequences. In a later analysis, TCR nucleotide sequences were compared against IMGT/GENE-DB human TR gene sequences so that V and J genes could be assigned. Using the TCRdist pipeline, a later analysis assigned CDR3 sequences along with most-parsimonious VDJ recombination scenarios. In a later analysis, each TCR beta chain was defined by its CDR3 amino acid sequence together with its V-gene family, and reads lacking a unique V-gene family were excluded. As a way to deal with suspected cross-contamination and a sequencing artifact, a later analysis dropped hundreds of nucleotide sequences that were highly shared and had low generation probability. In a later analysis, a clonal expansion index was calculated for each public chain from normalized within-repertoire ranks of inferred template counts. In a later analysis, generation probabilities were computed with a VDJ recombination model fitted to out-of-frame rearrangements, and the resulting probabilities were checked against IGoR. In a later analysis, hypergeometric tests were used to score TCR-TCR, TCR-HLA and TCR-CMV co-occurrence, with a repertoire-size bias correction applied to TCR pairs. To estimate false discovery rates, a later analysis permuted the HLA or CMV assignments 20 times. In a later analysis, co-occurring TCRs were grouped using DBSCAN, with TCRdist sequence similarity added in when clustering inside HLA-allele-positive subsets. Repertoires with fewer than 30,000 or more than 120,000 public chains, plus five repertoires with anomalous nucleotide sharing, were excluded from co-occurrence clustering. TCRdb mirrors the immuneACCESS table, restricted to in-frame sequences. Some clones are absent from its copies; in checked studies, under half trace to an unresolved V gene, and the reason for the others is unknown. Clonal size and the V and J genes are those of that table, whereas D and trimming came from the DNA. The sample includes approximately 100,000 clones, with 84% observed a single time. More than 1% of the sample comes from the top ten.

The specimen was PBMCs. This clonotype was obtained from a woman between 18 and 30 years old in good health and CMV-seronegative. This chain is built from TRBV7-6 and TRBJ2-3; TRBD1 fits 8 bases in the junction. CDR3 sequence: CASSSVRTGNTQYF. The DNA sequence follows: TGTGCCAGCAGCTCGGTACGGACAGGGAATACGCAGTATTTT.